The 30 T cell receptor beta chains listed next were all sequenced from one sample in a study of T-cell reconstitution after alpha-beta-depleted transplantation in children. Library preparation (for TCRbeta) was performed with unique molecular identifiers. One entry per CDR3 protein results from TCRdb running MiXCR on the PCR reads. Of fewer than 550,000 distinct CDR3 sequences in the sample, approximately 10% were seen once. The sequences come from PBMCs from the stem cell graft donor, collected from the stem cell graft. These receptors all stem from a human donor who donated a stem cell graft to a child with acute myeloid leukemia.

CDR3 residues: CASSSTETGGENTEAFF. The CDR3 DNA follows: TGCGCCAGCAGCTCAACGGAGACAGGGGGGGAAAACACTGAAGCTTTCTTT. V usage is TRBV5-1 and J usage is TRBJ1-1; TRBD1 aligns across 9 bases. V lost 3 bases, J lost 2 bases, and 11 bases stayed unmatched. The CDR3 runs to 17 residues. The germline V gene encodes CDR1 SGHRS and CDR2 YFSETQ.

This clonotype was detected many times. The genes are TRBV29-1 and TRBJ2-6; the match to TRBD1 covers 7 bases. V lost 5 bases, J lost 4 bases, and 5 bases stayed unmatched. The CDR3 is made up of 14 amino acids. Germline-derived CDR1 and CDR2 are SQVTM and ANQGSEA. As DNA, the CDR3 is TGCAGCGTTCAAGGGGGCTCCGGGGCCAACGTCCTGACTTTC. It encodes CSVQGGSGANVLTF. Full variable domain (rest looked up from reference TRBV29-1 and TRBJ2-6): SAVISQKPSRDICQRGTSLTIQCQVDSQVTMMFWYRQQPGQSLTLIATANQGSEATYESGFVIDKFPISRPNLTFSTLTVSNMSPEDSSIYLCSVQGGSGANVLTFGAGSRLTVL.

The chain joins TRBV11-2 to TRBJ2-2; TRBD1 agrees at 8 bases. Trimming at V came to 2 bases and at J to 0 bases, leaving 8 bases not matched to a gene. The germline V gene has CDR1 SGHAT and CDR2 FQNNGV. CDR3 length: 18 amino acids. As DNA, the CDR3 is TGTGCCAGCAGCTTAAGACGAGGACAGGGCGCGAACACCGGGGAGCTGTTTTTT. Translating gives CASSLRRGQGANTGELFF.

This clonotype was counted a few times. The V call is TRBV7-9, the J call TRBJ2-2; no definite D call. Trimming took off 5 bases at V and 0 bases at J, with 13 bases between the two ends. This CDR3 region has 16 residues. CDR1 is SEHNR, CDR2 FQNEAQ, per germline (reference sequence). CDR3 DNA sequence: TGTGCCAGCAGCCCCGACCTTCAGACGAACACCGGGGAGCTGTTTTTT. It translates to CASSPDLQTNTGELFF.

This clonotype was seen only a few times. The V and J genes are TRBV7-9 and TRBJ2-5, with 7 bases matching TRBD1. V shed 0 bases and J 1 base; nucleotides not matched to a gene: 2. CDR1 and CDR2 from the germline V gene are SEHNR and FQNEAQ (reference sequence). The length of the CDR3 is 15 residues. The CDR3 nucleotides read TGTGCCAGCAGCTTAGCGGCAGGGGGCCAAGAGACCCAGTACTTC. It translates to CASSLAAGGQETQYF.

The rearrangement joins TRBV5-1 to TRBJ2-5; D is ambiguous. Germline lookup yields CDR1 SGHRS and CDR2 YFSETQ. The CDR3 loop spans 14 amino acids. V lost 4 bases and J lost 2, with 12 bases in between. The CDR3 spells CASSLNSAQETQYF. As DNA, the CDR3 is TGCGCCAGCAGCCTGAACAGTGCTCAAGAGACCCAGTACTTC.

The chain is built from TRBV6-2 or TRBV6-3 and TRBJ2-7; the match to TRBD1 covers 7 bases. Germline V gene sequence: CDR1 MNHEY, CDR2 SVGEGT. The junction had 5 bases not matched to a gene; V was cut back by 1 base and J by 2 bases. CDR3 size: 15 residues. The CDR3 sequence: CASSYLPGGPYEQYV. In DNA form, the CDR3 reads TGTGCCAGCAGTTACTTACCAGGGGGTCCCTACGAGCAGTACGTC.

The chain joins TRBV6-1 to TRBJ2-7; 9 bases are shared with TRBD1. Looked up from germline, CDR1 is MNHNS and CDR2 is SASEGT. Losses at the gene ends were 1 base for V and 1 base for J; bases not matched to a gene: 14. The CDR3 contains 19 residues. The CDR3 loop reads CASSEEGQGGSLRSYEQYF. As DNA, the CDR3 is TGTGCCAGCAGTGAAGAGGGACAGGGAGGAAGTCTCCGTTCCTACGAGCAGTACTTC.

This clonotype has more than one count but fewer than ten. The chain has TRBV6-1 and TRBJ2-2, with 7 positions matching TRBD1. Germline V lookup: CDR1 MNHNS, CDR2 SASEGT. CDR3 length equals 15 residues. V was clipped by 5 bases and J by 1 base; unmatched bases: 4. CDR3 coding DNA: TGTGCCAGCAGTCCACAGGGGATGAACACCGGGGAGCTGTTTTTT. Translated: CASSPQGMNTGELFF.

DNA for the CDR3: TGTGCCAGCAGTGAATCAAATGTAGGCGAGCAGTACTTC. Protein sequence: CASSESNVGEQYF. J is TRBJ2-7 and V is TRBV25-1, with D uncertain. Germline V gene data show CDR1 as MGHDK and CDR2 as SYGVNS. V lost 1 base, J lost 6 bases, and 10 bases lay in between. This CDR3 is built from 13 residues.

The chain is built from TRBV5-1 and TRBJ2-7; 8 bases align to TRBD2. The length of the CDR3 is 15 residues. With 3 bases clipped from V and 5 bases from J, the junction kept 10 bases outside the gene matches. Germline-derived CDR1 and CDR2 are SGHRS and YFSETQ. The CDR3 reads CASSSESGSLNEQYF. CDR3 sequence (DNA): TGCGCCAGCAGCTCGGAAAGCGGGAGTCTCAACGAGCAGTACTTC.

Only a few counts were recorded for this clonotype. This chain joins TRBV12-3 or TRBV12-4 and TRBJ2-5, with 7 positions matching TRBD2. The junction had 10 bases not matched to a gene; V was cut back by 5 bases and J by 1 base. CDR3 length equals 16 residues. CDR3 in DNA: TGTGCCAGCAGTCGGGGGGAGTCAAGGGCCCAAGAGACCCAGTACTTC. This translates into CASSRGESRAQETQYF.

This clonotype was picked up many times. The V gene is TRBV5-5, the J gene TRBJ2-2, with TRBD1 matching over 8 bases. V lost 2 bases to trimming and J lost 7 bases; unmatched junction nucleotides: 10. The CDR3 length is 16 residues. The germline CDR1 and CDR2 sequences are SGHKS and YYEKEE (reference sequence). As DNA, the CDR3 is TGTGCCAGCAGCTTCTCCGAGACAGGGGCGGTCGGGGAGCTGTTTTTT. Translating gives CASSFSETGAVGELFF.

In its sample, this clonotype was seen a few times. The J gene is TRBJ1-2, the V gene TRBV5-5, with a tentative D call TRBD1 (6 bases). This CDR3 region has 14 residues. The V end lost 4 bases, the J end lost 2 bases, and 12 bases lay between the germline ends. Germline-derived CDR1 and CDR2 are SGHKS and YYEKEE (reference sequence). The CDR3 here is CASSPWTANYGYTF. CDR3 DNA sequence: TGTGCCAGCAGCCCCTGGACAGCGAACTATGGCTACACCTTC.

In its sample, this clonotype was seen a few times. The chain uses TRBV5-4 and TRBJ1-4; a weak D match, TRBD1 (6 bases). The CDR3 contains 16 residues. V was pared by 0 bases and J by 4 bases, with 13 bases between. Germline V gene data show CDR1 as SGHNT and CDR2 as YYREEE (reference sequence). The CDR3 sequence is CASSLDSGQVNEKLFF. The DNA of the CDR3 is TGTGCCAGCAGCTTGGATTCGGGACAAGTTAATGAAAAACTGTTTTTT.

The chain has TRBV5-1 and TRBJ2-2; the D is unclear. This CDR3 contains 14 residues. The V gene lost 7 bases and the J gene lost 3 bases, with 13 bases spanning the gap. CDR1 and CDR2 from the germline V gene are SGHRS and YFSETQ. The CDR3 protein is CASSGKLYTGELFF. Here the CDR3 DNA reads TGCGCCAGCTCTGGGAAACTATACACCGGGGAGCTGTTTTTT.

This clonotype was found a few times. V is TRBV29-1 and J is TRBJ2-1; the D is unclear. The CDR3 spans 11 residues. Germline V gene lookup returns CDR1 SQVTM and CDR2 ANQGSEA. Between the trimmed V and J ends, which lost 4 bases and 3 bases, there was a span of 4 bases. The CDR3 is CSVVYYNEQFF. The CDR3 bases are TGCAGCGTTGTATACTACAATGAGCAGTTCTTC.

In regard to this clonotype: Sequence at one end of the junction differs from germline and may be a read error. This sequence joins TRBV19 and TRBJ1-1, with D perhaps matching TRBD1 (6 bases). There are 12 residues in the CDR3. CDR1 and CDR2 (germline): LNHDA, SQIVND (reference sequence). The CDR3 loop is CASRQGFGESFF. The DNA for the CDR3 is TGTGCCAGTAGACAGGGATTCGGTGAATCTTTCTTT.

In regard to this clonotype: Being one base from a much bigger clone, this may be a read error. This sequence joins TRBV5-1 and TRBJ2-3; 10 bases fit TRBD2. The V gene's germline CDR1 is SGHRS and CDR2 YFSETQ. The CDR3 runs 17 residues. The chain's CDR3 is CTSSLVQGAGGRNTQYF. DNA for the CDR3: TGCACCAGCAGCTTGGTTCAGGGAGCGGGGGGGCGAAATACGCAGTATTTT.

The chain links TRBV7-9 to TRBJ2-3; 8 bases agree with TRBD1. This CDR3 is 15 amino acids long. The ends lost 4 bases at V and 4 bases at J; junction bases unmatched: 7. Germline lookup yields CDR1 SEHNR and CDR2 FQNEAQ (reference sequence). CDR3: CASSSDRGSADTQYF. The CDR3 DNA is TGTGCCAGCAGCTCTGACAGGGGATCAGCAGATACGCAGTATTTT.

The chain uses TRBV29-1 and TRBJ2-5, with 8 bases identical to TRBD2. The V segment lost 4 bases and the J segment 3 bases; nucleotides outside the gene matches: 13. The CDR3 loop spans 16 amino acids. Per germline, CDR1 SQVTM and CDR2 ANQGSEA. The CDR3 protein is CSVVVPPAGGKETQYF. Here the CDR3 DNA reads TGCAGCGTTGTGGTCCCTCCGGCGGGGGGAAAAGAGACCCAGTACTTC.

In its sample, this clonotype was seen a few times. CDR3 nucleotide sequence: TGCGCCAGCAGCTCTGGACCTACAAATTCACCCCTCCACTTT. Translating it yields CASSSGPTNSPLHF. The V gene is TRBV5-1, the J gene TRBJ1-6; D ambiguous. This CDR3 has 14 residues. The germline V and J ends were trimmed by 3 bases and 7 bases, with 11 bases remaining between them. CDR1 SGHRS and CDR2 YFSETQ come from the germline V gene.

The J gene is TRBJ1-3, the V gene TRBV12-3 or TRBV12-4; possibly TRBD1 for D (6 bases). This CDR3 region has 16 residues. V was cut by 6 bases and J by 2 bases, with 17 bases left in between. The CDR3 is CASSHNPRTAGNTIYF. The CDR3 DNA sequence: TGTGCCAGCAGCCACAACCCTCGGACAGCTGGAAACACCATATATTTT.

The V gene is TRBV12-3 or TRBV12-4, the J gene TRBJ2-2, with no clear D. CDR3 length: 17 residues. V lost 1 base and J 4 bases, leaving 16 bases between the germline ends. The CDR3 region has the DNA TGTGCCAGCAGTTTAGTCCTAAGTAGGATGAGCACCGGGGAGCTGTTTTTT. This codes for CASSLVLSRMSTGELFF.

This sequence joins TRBV5-1 and TRBJ2-1, with 7 bases identical to TRBD1. The CDR3 totals 14 residues. V dropped 2 bases and J dropped 8; count of bases not matched to a gene: 7. Germline loops: CDR1 SGHRS, CDR2 YFSETQ. The CDR3 sequence is CASSFRSGGHEQFF. The CDR3 DNA reads as TGCGCCAGCAGCTTTCGGTCAGGGGGACATGAGCAGTTCTTC.

This clonotype showed up just a few times. The junction departs from germline at one end; a sequencing error may be responsible. The chain carries TRBV12-3 or TRBV12-4 and TRBJ2-1, with D unclear. This CDR3 region has 15 residues. CDR3 sequence (DNA): TGTGCCATCAGTTTAAACGCTAGGTCCTACAATGAGCAGTTCTTC. Residues: CAISLNARSYNEQFF.

The genes are TRBV2 and TRBJ2-1, with no clear D. The CDR3 loop spans 13 amino acids. V lost 1 base to trimming and J lost 9 bases, with 10 bases between them. CDR1 SNHLY and CDR2 FYNNEI come from the germline V gene. The CDR3 spells CASSEESLGEQFF. Written as DNA, the CDR3 is TGTGCCAGCAGTGAAGAAAGCTTGGGTGAGCAGTTCTTC.

J is TRBJ2-5 and V is TRBV29-1; possibly TRBD1 or TRBD2 for D (5 bases each). CDR3 length: 12 amino acids. V dropped 6 bases and J dropped 2 bases, with 10 bases sitting between them. Germline-derived CDR1 and CDR2 are SQVTM and ANQGSEA. CDR3 bases: TGCAGCGTCGGGGACCCTCAAGAGACCCAGTACTTC. As protein: CSVGDPQETQYF.

This clonotype was observed once. V gene TRBV5-5 combines with J gene TRBJ2-7; D remains unclear. Germline values: CDR1 SGHKS, CDR2 YYEKEE (reference sequence). The CDR3 covers 12 residues. The ends were cut back, 2 bases at V and 3 bases at J, with 6 bases in the middle. The CDR3 DNA sequence: TGTGCCAGCAGCTTAGGAGTCTACGAGCAGTACGTC. Its protein product is CASSLGVYEQYV.

The CDR3 DNA is TGTGCCAGCAGCTTAGGGACTAGCGGGAGCACCGGGGAGCTGTTTTTT. Translated: CASSLGTSGSTGELFF. The chain combines TRBV7-6 with TRBJ2-2, with 13 bases identical to TRBD2. With 1 base clipped from V and 4 bases from J, the junction kept 0 bases outside the gene matches. The CDR3 runs 16 residues. Germline assignment: CDR1 SGHVS and CDR2 FNYEAQ.